The following is a TCR beta chain sequence with its context. Its antigen is unidentified. CDR1 is LNHDA, CDR2 SQIVND, per germline (reference sequence). The CDR3 runs to 15 residues. Trimming cost V 8 bases and J 7 bases, with 18 bases left between them. The record originates from a study of T cell repertoires in cytomegalovirus infection. For the study at large: Alongside well-studied HLA-B-restricted CMV epitopes, recently identified HLA-C-restricted CMV epitopes were also used. Matching HLA type and CMV infection were both indicated by public TCR beta signatures.

Notes on the study in general: It was HLA-C-restricted CMV-specific TCR beta clonotypes that dominated the response ex vivo.

TCRdb recomputed calls from the reads with MiXCR, one row per CDR3 protein. This sample has approximately 730,000 distinct CDR3 sequences, with 30% to 35% found just once. The TCR was taken from a human donor in good health (CMV status not recorded). Some clones in this sample may be carry-over from other donors' samples. V is TRBV19 and J is TRBJ1-6; D call uncertain. Here the sequenced sample was cultured PBMCs, taken from culture after CMV antigen stimulation. The CDR3 here is CASRNQAGQNSPLHF. CDR3 DNA: TGTGCCAGTCGCAATCAGGCAGGTCAGAATTCACCCCTCCACTTT. The full variable domain, with the rest looked up from reference TRBV19 and TRBJ1-6, is DGGITQSPKYLFRKEGQNVTLSCEQNLNHDAMYWYRQDPGQGLRLIYYSQIVNDFQKGDIAEGYSVSREKKESFPLTVTSAQKNPTAFYLCASRNQAGQNSPLHFGNGTRLTVT.